These 11 T cell receptor beta chains were all obtained from the same sample, sequenced in a study of cytomegalovirus exposure and HLA in healthy donors. TCRdb keeps only in-frame clones here, not all; method: immunoSEQ multiplex PCR. Found here are some 76,000 clones, about 93% of them singletons; the top ten hold approximately 2.1%. What was sequenced was PBMCs. The receptors come from a woman younger than 30 in good health and CMV-seronegative.

The gene calls are TRBV6-6 and TRBJ1-1; 7 nucleotides line up with TRBD1. CDR1 is MNHNY and CDR2 is SVGAGI in the germline V gene (reference sequence). The J segment lost 2 bases and the V segment lost 2 bases, leaving 5 bases of the junction unmatched. CDR3 length: 15 residues. The CDR3 DNA sequence: TGTGCCAGCAGTTACCCAGGGGGGACAAACACTGAAGCTTTCTTT. This translates into CASSYPGGTNTEAFF.

The CDR3 DNA reads as TGTGCCAGCTTCGGACAGAAAGAGGACAATGAGCAGTTCTTC. It translates to CASFGQKEDNEQFF. This chain connects TRBV18 to TRBJ2-1, with D maybe TRBD1 (6 bases). Trimming took 7 bases from V and 5 from J, leaving 15 bases between them. In germline, CDR1 is KGHSH, CDR2 LQKENI. This CDR3 spans 14 amino acids.

The V gene is TRBV5-6, the J gene TRBJ2-1; D may be TRBD1 (6 bases). The ends were cut back, 0 bases at V and 4 bases at J, with 8 bases in the middle. The germline CDR1 and CDR2 sequences are SGHDT and YYEEEE. This CDR3 has 14 residues. The CDR3 region is CASSLGDMYNEQFF. The DNA of the CDR3 is TGTGCCAGCAGCTTGGGGGACATGTACAATGAGCAGTTCTTC.

V is TRBV6-6 and J is TRBJ2-3; 7 nucleotides agree with TRBD1. This CDR3 has 15 residues. The germline V gene encodes CDR1 MNHNY and CDR2 SVGAGI (reference sequence). Unmatched junction bases numbered 7, after V lost 4 bases and J lost 3 bases. CDR3 residues: CASSSLPDRTDTQYF. Written as DNA, the CDR3 is TGTGCCAGCAGTTCCCTTCCGGACAGGACAGATACGCAGTATTTT.

The chain links TRBV2 to TRBJ2-1; D perhaps matches TRBD1 (6 bases). This CDR3 spans 16 amino acids. Between the trimmed V and J ends, which lost 6 bases and 5 bases, there was a span of 20 bases. From germline, CDR1 is SNHLY and CDR2 FYNNEI. The CDR3 region has the DNA TGTGCCAGCAGGGGGGTTCAGGGGTCCCCCAACAATGAGCAGTTCTTC. Encoded protein: CASRGVQGSPNNEQFF.

The chain recombines TRBV7-2 with TRBJ2-5; the D gene is possibly TRBD2 (5 bases). Germline V gene lookup returns CDR1 SGHTA and CDR2 FQGNSA. V lost 7 bases and J lost 3, with 9 bases in between. The CDR3 is 12 amino acids. In nucleotides, the CDR3 is TGTGCCAGCAAGGGAGAGGAAGAGACCCAGTACTTC. Amino acid sequence: CASKGEEETQYF.

The chain carries TRBV11-2 and TRBJ2-7, with D possibly being TRBD1 (6 bases). V dropped 1 base and J dropped 0 bases, with 13 bases sitting between them. The germline CDR1 and CDR2 sequences are SGHAT and FQNNGV. CDR3 length: 16 residues. The DNA of the CDR3 is TGTGCCAGCAGCTTAGTACCGGGACAAAGCTCCTACGAGCAGTACTTC. As protein: CASSLVPGQSSYEQYF.

The chain couples TRBV7-9 to TRBJ2-3; TRBD2 matches at 10 bases. This CDR3 is built from 16 residues. Germline V gene sequence: CDR1 SEHNR, CDR2 FQNEAQ (reference sequence). V was pared by 1 base and J by 4 bases, with 5 bases of the junction left unmatched. As DNA, the CDR3 is TGTGCCAGCAGCTTAGATCTAGCGGGAGACCCAGATACGCAGTATTTT. Translated: CASSLDLAGDPDTQYF.

The rearrangement uses TRBV4-1 and TRBJ1-3; 7 bases are a match to TRBD1. Germline trimming cut 7 bases from V and 4 bases from J; bases unmatched to any gene: 7. The CDR3 spans 14 residues. CDR1 and CDR2 from the germline V gene are MGHRA and YSYEKL. CDR3 region: CASTNRGLGNTIYF. CDR3 DNA sequence: TGCGCCAGCACTAACAGGGGCTTGGGAAACACCATATATTTT.

The chain carries TRBV13 and TRBJ2-2; 10 positions agree with TRBD2. In germline, CDR1 is PRHDT, CDR2 FYEKMQ (reference sequence). This CDR3 region has 16 residues. The V and J ends lost 1 base and 5 bases, in that order; junction bases with no gene match: 4. Here the CDR3 DNA reads TGTGCCAGCAGCTTAGTTGGGACTAGCGCAACCGGGGAGCTGTTTTTT. This codes for CASSLVGTSATGELFF.

This chain connects TRBV11-2 to TRBJ1-2; 10 positions agree with TRBD1. V shed 2 bases, J shed 4 bases, and the junction held 7 bases outside the gene matches. The CDR3 consists of 16 residues. Per the germline V gene, CDR1 is SGHAT and CDR2 is FQNNGV. The chain's CDR3 is CASSLSGQGLFYGYTF. CDR3 coding DNA: TGTGCCAGCAGCTTATCGGGACAGGGGTTATTCTATGGCTACACCTTC.